This T cell receptor beta chain is from a study of blood T cell repertoires in COVID-19. Overall study: There were acute and convalescent COVID-19 samples, and they came from the United States, Italy and Spain. From T cells, B-cell-depleted T cells, or PBMCs came the material, which was cDNA or gDNA.

Germline values: CDR1 SGDLS, CDR2 YYNGEE. V lost 0 bases and J lost 5; bases outside the gene matches: 2. This CDR3 region has 15 residues. Per the original methods: Estimates of nucleated cell counts were drawn from the amplification of reference gene primers. Repertoires were generated with immunoSEQ multiplex PCR, while TCRdb's copy carries only in-frame clones and drops some. V, J and clone size reflect that table, while D and trimming were determined from the DNA. The sample includes about 120,000 clones, approximately 80% seen only once; the top ten take around 3.9%. This receptor was identified in a woman of 80 years or more with acute or convalescent COVID-19. The source material was peripheral blood. The rearrangement joins TRBV9 to TRBJ2-5, with 12 positions matching TRBD2. The CDR3 protein is CASSVVGTSGETQYF. DNA for the CDR3: TGTGCCAGCAGCGTAGTGGGGACTAGCGGGGAGACCCAGTACTTC.